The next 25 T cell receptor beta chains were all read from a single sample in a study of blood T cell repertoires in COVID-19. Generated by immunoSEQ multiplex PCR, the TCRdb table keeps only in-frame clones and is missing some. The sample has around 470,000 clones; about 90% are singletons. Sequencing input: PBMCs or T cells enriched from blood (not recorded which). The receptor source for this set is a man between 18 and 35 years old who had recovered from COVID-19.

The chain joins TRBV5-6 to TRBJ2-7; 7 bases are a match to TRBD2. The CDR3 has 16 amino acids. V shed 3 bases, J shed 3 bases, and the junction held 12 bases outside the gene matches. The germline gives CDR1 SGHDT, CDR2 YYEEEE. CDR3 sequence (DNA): TGTGCCAGCAGCTCGGGTATAGCGGGCAAAGGCTACGAGCAGTACTTC. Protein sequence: CASSSGIAGKGYEQYF.

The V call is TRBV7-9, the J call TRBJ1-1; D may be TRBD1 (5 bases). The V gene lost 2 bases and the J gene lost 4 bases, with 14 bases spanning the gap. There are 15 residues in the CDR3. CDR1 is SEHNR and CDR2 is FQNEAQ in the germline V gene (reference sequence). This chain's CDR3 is CASSLSGGGTTEAFF. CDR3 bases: TGTGCCAGCAGCTTAAGCGGCGGCGGGACCACTGAAGCTTTCTTT.

The CDR3 region has the DNA TGTGCCAGCAGTCCCACCTTTGTCTACCAATACGAGCAGTACTTC. This codes for CASSPTFVYQYEQYF. The rearrangement joins TRBV2 to TRBJ2-7; D remains unclear. V gave up 5 bases and J gave up 4 bases, with 18 bases separating them. CDR1 is SNHLY and CDR2 is FYNNEI in the germline V gene. The CDR3 totals 15 residues.

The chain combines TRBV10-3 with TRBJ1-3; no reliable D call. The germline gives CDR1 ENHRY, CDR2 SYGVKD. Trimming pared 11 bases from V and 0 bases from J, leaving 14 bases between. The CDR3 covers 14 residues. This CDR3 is CASIRALSGNTIYF. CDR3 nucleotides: TGTGCCTCTATCCGAGCTCTCTCTGGAAACACCATATATTTT.

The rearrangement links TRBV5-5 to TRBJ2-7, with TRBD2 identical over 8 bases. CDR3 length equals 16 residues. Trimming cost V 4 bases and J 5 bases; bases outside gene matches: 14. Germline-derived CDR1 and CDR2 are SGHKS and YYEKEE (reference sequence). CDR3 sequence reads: CASSPRDSGTVDEQYF. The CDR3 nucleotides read TGTGCCAGCAGCCCTCGTGATAGCGGGACTGTGGACGAGCAGTACTTC.

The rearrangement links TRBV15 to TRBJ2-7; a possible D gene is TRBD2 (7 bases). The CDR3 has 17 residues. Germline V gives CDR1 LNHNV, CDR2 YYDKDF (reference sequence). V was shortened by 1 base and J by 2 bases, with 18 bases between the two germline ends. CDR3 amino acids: CATSRATRGGRPYEQYF. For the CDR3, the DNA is TGTGCCACCAGCAGAGCGACTAGGGGGGGACGGCCCTACGAGCAGTACTTC.

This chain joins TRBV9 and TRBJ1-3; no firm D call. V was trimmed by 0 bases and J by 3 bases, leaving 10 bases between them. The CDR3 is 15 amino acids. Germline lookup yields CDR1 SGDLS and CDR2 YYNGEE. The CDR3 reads CASSVGSDLGNTIYF. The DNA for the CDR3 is TGTGCCAGCAGCGTAGGAAGCGATCTTGGAAACACCATATATTTT. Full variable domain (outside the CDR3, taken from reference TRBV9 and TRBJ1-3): DSGVTQTPKHLITATGQRVTLRCSPRSGDLSVYWYQQSLDQGLQFLIQYYNGEERAKGNILERFSAQQFPDLHSELNLSSLELGDSALYFCASSVGSDLGNTIYFGEGSWLTVV.

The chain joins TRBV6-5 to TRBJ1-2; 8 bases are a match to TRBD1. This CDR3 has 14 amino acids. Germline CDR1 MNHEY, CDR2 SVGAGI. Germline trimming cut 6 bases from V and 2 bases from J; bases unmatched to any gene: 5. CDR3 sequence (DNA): TGTGCCAGCAGAGGACAGGGACCAAACTATGGCTACACCTTC. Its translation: CASRGQGPNYGYTF.

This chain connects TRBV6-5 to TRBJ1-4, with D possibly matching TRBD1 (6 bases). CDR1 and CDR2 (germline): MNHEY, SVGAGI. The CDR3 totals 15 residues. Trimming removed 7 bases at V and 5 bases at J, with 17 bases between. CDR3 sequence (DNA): TGTGCCAGCAAAGGCGGGGGACACTCAAATGAAAAACTGTTTTTT. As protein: CASKGGGHSNEKLFF.

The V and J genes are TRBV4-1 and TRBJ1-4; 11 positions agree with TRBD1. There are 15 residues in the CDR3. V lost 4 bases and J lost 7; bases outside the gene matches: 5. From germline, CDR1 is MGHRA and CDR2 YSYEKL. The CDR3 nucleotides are TGCGCCAGCAGCCCCGTCGGGACAGGGGGTGAAAAACTGTTTTTT. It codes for CASSPVGTGGEKLFF.

The CDR3 DNA reads TGTGCCAGCAGTGAACTCGTCGGGGGGGCTTACAATGAGCAGTTCTTC. This translates into CASSELVGGAYNEQFF. This chain uses TRBV2 with TRBJ2-1; 8 bases line up with TRBD2. The CDR3 covers 16 residues. Germline V gene data show CDR1 as SNHLY and CDR2 as FYNNEI. Germline trimming cut 2 bases from V and 4 bases from J; bases unmatched to any gene: 7.

This CDR3 reads CASSSRDSGNTIYF. CDR3 nucleotide sequence: TGTGCCAGCAGTTCCAGGGACTCTGGAAACACCATATATTTT. The rearrangement joins TRBV11-3 to TRBJ1-3, with D possibly matching TRBD1 (5 bases). Germline loops: CDR1 SGHNT, CDR2 YENEEA. The CDR3 sequence is 14 residues long. Trimming left V 6 bases short and J 0 bases short, with 9 bases between.

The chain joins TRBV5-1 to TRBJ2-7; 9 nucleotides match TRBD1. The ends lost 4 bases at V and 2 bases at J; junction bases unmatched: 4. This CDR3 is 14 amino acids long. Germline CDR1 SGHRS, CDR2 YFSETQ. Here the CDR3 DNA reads TGCGCCAGCAGCCCCCGGGACAGGGCCTACGAGCAGTACTTC. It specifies CASSPRDRAYEQYF.

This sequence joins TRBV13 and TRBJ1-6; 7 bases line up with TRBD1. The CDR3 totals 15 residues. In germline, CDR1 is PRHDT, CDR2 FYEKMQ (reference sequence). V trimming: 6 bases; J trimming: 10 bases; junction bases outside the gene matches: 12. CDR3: CASSFPGGTASPLHF. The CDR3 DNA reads TGTGCCAGCAGTTTCCCAGGGGGGACGGCGTCACCCCTCCACTTT.

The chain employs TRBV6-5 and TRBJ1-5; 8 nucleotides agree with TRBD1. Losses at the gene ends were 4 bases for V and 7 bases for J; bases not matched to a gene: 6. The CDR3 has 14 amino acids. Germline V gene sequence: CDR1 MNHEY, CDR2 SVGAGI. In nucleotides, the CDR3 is TGTGCCAGCAGTTGGGGACAGGTGGGGCAGCCCCAGCATTTT. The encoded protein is CASSWGQVGQPQHF.

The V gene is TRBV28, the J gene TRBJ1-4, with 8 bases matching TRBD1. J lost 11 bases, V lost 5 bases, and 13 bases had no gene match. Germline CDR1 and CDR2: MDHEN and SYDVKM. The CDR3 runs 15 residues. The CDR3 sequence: CASSPRTGNVLKLFF. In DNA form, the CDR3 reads TGTGCCAGCAGTCCCCGGACAGGGAACGTATTGAAACTGTTTTTT. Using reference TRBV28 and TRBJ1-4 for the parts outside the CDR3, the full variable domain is DVKVTQSSRYLVKRTGEKVFLECVQDMDHENMFWYRQDPGLGLRLIYFSYDVKMKEKGDIPEGYSVSREKKERFSLILESASTNQTSMYLCASSPRTGNVLKLFFGSGTQLSVL.

The chain's CDR3 is CSVASPTGTSGSAYEQYF. The CDR3 DNA follows: TGCAGCGTTGCCTCCCCGACCGGGACTAGCGGGAGTGCCTACGAGCAGTACTTC. V usage is TRBV29-1 and J usage is TRBJ2-7, with 14 bases that match TRBD2. With 4 bases clipped from V and 2 bases from J, the junction kept 13 bases outside the gene matches. This CDR3 has 18 amino acids. Germline loops: CDR1 SQVTM, CDR2 ANQGSEA.

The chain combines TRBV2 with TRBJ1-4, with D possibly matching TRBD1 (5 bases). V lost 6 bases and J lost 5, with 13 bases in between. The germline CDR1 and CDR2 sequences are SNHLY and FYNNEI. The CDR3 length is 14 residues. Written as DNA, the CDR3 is TGTGCCAGCAGATCTCGACAGCAGAATGAAAAACTGTTTTTT. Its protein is CASRSRQQNEKLFF.

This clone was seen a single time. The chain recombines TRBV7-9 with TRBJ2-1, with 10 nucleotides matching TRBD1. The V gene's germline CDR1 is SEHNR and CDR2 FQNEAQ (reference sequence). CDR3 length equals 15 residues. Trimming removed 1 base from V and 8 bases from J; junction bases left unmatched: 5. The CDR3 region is CASSLGGTGVDEQFF. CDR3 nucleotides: TGTGCCAGCAGCTTAGGAGGGACAGGGGTCGATGAGCAGTTCTTC.

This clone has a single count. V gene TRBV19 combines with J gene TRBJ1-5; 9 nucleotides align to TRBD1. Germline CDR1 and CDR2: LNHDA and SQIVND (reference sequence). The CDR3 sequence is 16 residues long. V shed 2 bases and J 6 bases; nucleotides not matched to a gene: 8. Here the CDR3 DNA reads TGTGCCAGTAGTATAATAGGGACAGGGAAAGCTCAGCCCCAGCATTTT. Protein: CASSIIGTGKAQPQHF.

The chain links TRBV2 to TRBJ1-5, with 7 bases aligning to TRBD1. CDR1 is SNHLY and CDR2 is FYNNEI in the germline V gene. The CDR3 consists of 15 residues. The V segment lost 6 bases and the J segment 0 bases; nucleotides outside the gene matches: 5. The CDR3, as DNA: TGTGCCAGCAGCCGGGGGACAGATAGCAATCAGCCCCAGCATTTT. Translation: CASSRGTDSNQPQHF.

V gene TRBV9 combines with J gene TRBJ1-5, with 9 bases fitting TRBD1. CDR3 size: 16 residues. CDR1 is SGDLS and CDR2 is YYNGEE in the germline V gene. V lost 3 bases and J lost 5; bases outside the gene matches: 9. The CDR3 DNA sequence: TGTGCCAGCAGCGCAGGGTCCGGGACAGGGTATCAGCCCCAGCATTTT. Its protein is CASSAGSGTGYQPQHF.

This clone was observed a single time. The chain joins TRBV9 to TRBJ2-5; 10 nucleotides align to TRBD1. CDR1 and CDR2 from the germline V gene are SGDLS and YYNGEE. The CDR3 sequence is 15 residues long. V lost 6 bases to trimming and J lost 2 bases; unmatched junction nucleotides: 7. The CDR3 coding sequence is TGTGCCAGCATAGGGACAGGGGCTTCTCAAGAGACCCAGTACTTC. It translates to CASIGTGASQETQYF.

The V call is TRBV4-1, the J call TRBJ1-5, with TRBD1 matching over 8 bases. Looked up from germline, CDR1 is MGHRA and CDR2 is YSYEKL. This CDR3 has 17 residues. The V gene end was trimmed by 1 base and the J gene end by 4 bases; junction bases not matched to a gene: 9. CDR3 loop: CASSQGISGGGNQPQHF. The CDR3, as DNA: TGCGCCAGCAGCCAAGGGATATCAGGGGGCGGGAATCAGCCCCAGCATTTT.

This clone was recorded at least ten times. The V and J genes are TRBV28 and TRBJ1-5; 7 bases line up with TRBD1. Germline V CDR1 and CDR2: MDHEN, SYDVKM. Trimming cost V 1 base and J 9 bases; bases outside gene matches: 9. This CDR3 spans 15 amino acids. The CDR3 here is CASSLYRGGTVPQHF. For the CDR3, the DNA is TGTGCCAGCAGTTTATATAGAGGGGGCACGGTGCCCCAGCATTTT.